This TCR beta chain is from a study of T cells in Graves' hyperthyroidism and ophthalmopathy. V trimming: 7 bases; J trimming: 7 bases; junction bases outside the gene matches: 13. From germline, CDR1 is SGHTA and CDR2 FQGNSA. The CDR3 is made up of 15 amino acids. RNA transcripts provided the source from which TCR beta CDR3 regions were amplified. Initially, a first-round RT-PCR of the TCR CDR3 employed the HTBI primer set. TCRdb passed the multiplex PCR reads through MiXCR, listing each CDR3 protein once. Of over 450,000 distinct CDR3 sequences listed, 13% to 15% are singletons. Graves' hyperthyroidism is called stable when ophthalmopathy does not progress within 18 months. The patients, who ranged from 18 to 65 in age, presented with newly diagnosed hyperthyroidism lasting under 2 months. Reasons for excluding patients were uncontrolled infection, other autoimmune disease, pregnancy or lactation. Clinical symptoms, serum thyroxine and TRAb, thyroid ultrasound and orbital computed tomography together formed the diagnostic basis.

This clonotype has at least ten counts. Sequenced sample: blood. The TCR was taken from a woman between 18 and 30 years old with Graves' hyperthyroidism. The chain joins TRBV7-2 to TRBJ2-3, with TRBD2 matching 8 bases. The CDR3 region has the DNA TGTGCCAGCACCCTACCGGGGACTAGTCGCCATACGCAGTATTTT. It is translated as CASTLPGTSRHTQYF.